The 21 T cell receptor beta chains below were found in one sample sequenced in a study of T-cell reconstitution after alpha-beta-depleted transplantation in children. Unique molecular identifiers were used in preparing the TCRbeta library. MiXCR was run by TCRdb on the PCR reads, yielding one entry per CDR3 protein. The sample includes about 440,000 distinct CDR3 sequences, 43% seen only once; the top ten take roughly a quarter. This specimen consisted of PBMCs, obtained before TCRalphabeta/CD19-depleted stem cell transplant. These receptors were taken from a girl between 2 and 10 years old with aplastic anemia, due to receive a stem cell transplant.

This clonotype was counted a few times. The rearrangement joins TRBV6-2 or TRBV6-3 to TRBJ2-3; weak D call: TRBD2 (6 bases). CDR1 and CDR2 from the germline V gene are MNHEY and SVGEGT. The ends were cut back, 6 bases at V and 0 bases at J, with 13 bases in the middle. This CDR3 contains 15 residues. The CDR3 here is CASRAGLLSTDTQYF. The CDR3 nucleotides are TGTGCCAGCAGGGCGGGACTGCTTAGCACAGATACGCAGTATTTT.

This clonotype was recorded many times. This chain links TRBV4-1 with TRBJ2-2, with 8 bases lining up with TRBD2. The trim removed 1 base at V and 5 bases at J, leaving 9 bases unmatched. There are 17 residues in the CDR3. Germline assignment: CDR1 MGHRA and CDR2 YSYEKL. The CDR3 here is CASSQVSAGRETGELFF. The CDR3 DNA reads TGCGCCAGCAGCCAAGTATCGGCCGGGAGGGAGACCGGGGAGCTGTTTTTT.

CDR3 sequence: CSVGRHDTGYTF. CDR3 nucleotide sequence: TGCAGCGTGGGCCGTCACGACACTGGCTACACCTTC. The chain recombines TRBV29-1 with TRBJ1-2; D is unclear. Germline V gives CDR1 SQVTM, CDR2 ANQGSEA. The CDR3 is made up of 12 amino acids. With 6 bases removed from V and 7 bases from J, the gap between germline ends came to 15 bases.

The chain employs TRBV19 and TRBJ2-5; 13 bases agree with TRBD2. The CDR3 length is 16 residues. Germline CDR1 and CDR2: LNHDA and SQIVND (reference sequence). The J segment lost 5 bases and the V segment lost 4 bases, leaving 7 bases of the junction unmatched. The CDR3 DNA reads as TGTGCCAGTAGTACATCGACTAGCGGGAGGTGGGAGACCCAGTACTTC. Encoded protein: CASSTSTSGRWETQYF.

This clonotype was counted at least ten times. The chain combines TRBV12-3 or TRBV12-4 with TRBJ2-7; possible D gene TRBD2, 5 bases. V was shortened by 6 bases and J by 0 bases, with 12 bases between the two germline ends. The CDR3 is 14 amino acids. Written as DNA, the CDR3 is TGTGCCAGCAGACTTGAACGGGGCTCCTACGAGCAGTACTTC. As protein: CASRLERGSYEQYF.

This chain links TRBV27 with TRBJ2-3, with 12 bases that match TRBD2. The germline gives CDR1 MNHEY, CDR2 SMNVEV (reference sequence). The CDR3 has 18 amino acids. J lost 1 base, V lost 2 bases, and 7 bases had no gene match. CDR3 coding DNA: TGTGCCAGCAGTTTACGACTAGCGGGAGTAAGGGGCACAGATACGCAGTATTTT. Translated: CASSLRLAGVRGTDTQYF.

This clonotype has a handful of counts. This chain uses TRBV15 with TRBJ2-1; TRBD2 agrees at 12 bases. This CDR3 is built from 15 residues. Germline CDR1 reads LNHNV; CDR2 reads YYDKDF (reference sequence). V was clipped by 8 bases and J by 8 bases; unmatched bases: 10. As DNA, the CDR3 is TGTGCCACCCGCCAGACTAGCGGGAGATCCCATGAGCAGTTCTTC. The encoded protein is CATRQTSGRSHEQFF.

The J gene is TRBJ2-7, the V gene TRBV7-2; 8 positions match TRBD2. The J segment lost 3 bases and the V segment lost 5 bases, leaving 6 bases of the junction unmatched. Germline assignment: CDR1 SGHTA and CDR2 FQGNSA. The CDR3 is 14 residues long. This CDR3 is CASSLREGGYEQYF. CDR3 DNA: TGTGCCAGCAGCCTTCGGGAGGGAGGCTACGAGCAGTACTTC.

This chain connects TRBV6-1 to TRBJ2-7; possibly TRBD2 for D (5 bases). The CDR3 sequence is 13 residues long. V gave up 6 bases and J gave up 4 bases, with 13 bases separating them. Germline CDR1 MNHNS, CDR2 SASEGT. The CDR3 protein is CASSQDSGYEQYF. The CDR3 DNA reads TGTGCCAGCAGCCAGGACTCCGGGTACGAGCAGTACTTC.

This clonotype was detected ten times or more. V is TRBV28 and J is TRBJ1-5; no definite D call. CDR1 and CDR2 (germline): MDHEN, SYDVKM. The CDR3 contains 15 residues. V lost 7 bases and J lost 0, with 13 bases in between. CDR3 residues: CASNEGLYSNQPQHF. The CDR3 bases are TGTGCCAGCAACGAAGGCCTTTATAGCAATCAGCCCCAGCATTTT.

V and J are TRBV5-1 and TRBJ2-7; TRBD1 matches at 7 bases. CDR1 SGHRS and CDR2 YFSETQ come from the germline V gene. This CDR3 is 22 amino acids long. Trimming cost V 0 bases and J 0 bases; bases outside gene matches: 24. CDR3 sequence reads: CASSLGLPLRDRNPRISYEQYF. Here the CDR3 DNA reads TGCGCCAGCAGCTTGGGCCTACCCCTCCGGGACAGAAATCCAAGAATCTCCTACGAGCAGTACTTC. Full variable domain (outside the CDR3, taken from reference TRBV5-1 and TRBJ2-7): KAGVTQTPRYLIKTRGQQVTLSCSPISGHRSVSWYQQTPGQGLQFLFEYFSETQRNKGNFPGRFSGRQFSNSRSEMNVSTLELGDSALYLCASSLGLPLRDRNPRISYEQYFGPGTRLTVT.

The sample holds many counts of this clonotype. The V and J genes are TRBV28 and TRBJ2-7; the D is unclear. V was pared by 6 bases and J by 0 bases, with 18 bases between. From germline, CDR1 is MDHEN and CDR2 SYDVKM. This CDR3 has 16 residues. The chain's CDR3 is CASSSPLAHHSYEQYF. DNA of the CDR3: TGTGCCAGCAGCTCCCCCCTGGCCCATCACTCCTACGAGCAGTACTTC.

This clonotype was picked up one time. The chain joins TRBV5-1 to TRBJ2-2; maybe TRBD1 (6 bases). V was trimmed by 10 bases and J by 2 bases, leaving 18 bases between them. The germline gives CDR1 SGHRS, CDR2 YFSETQ. The CDR3 has 15 residues. CDR3 amino acids: CASRHRESNTGELFF. The CDR3 DNA follows: TGCGCCTCTCGCCACAGGGAGTCCAACACCGGGGAGCTGTTTTTT.

The chain employs TRBV7-9 and TRBJ2-5; TRBD1 matches 9 bases. Germline-derived CDR1 and CDR2 are SEHNR and FQNEAQ (reference sequence). There are 16 residues in the CDR3. The ends lost 5 bases at V and 1 base at J; junction bases unmatched: 8. The CDR3 sequence is CASSRKTGGSQETQYF. CDR3 DNA: TGTGCCAGCAGCCGGAAGACAGGGGGTTCCCAAGAGACCCAGTACTTC.

This clonotype has just a few counts. The chain uses TRBV3-1 and TRBJ1-1, with TRBD1 identical over 7 bases. Germline values: CDR1 LGHDT, CDR2 YNNKEL (reference sequence). The CDR3 loop spans 16 amino acids. J gave up 5 bases and V 4 bases, and 13 bases lay outside the gene matches. CDR3 in DNA: TGTGCCAGCAGCCCTCCCCACAGGGGTGAGAGAACTGAAGCTTTCTTT. Encoded protein: CASSPPHRGERTEAFF.

The V gene is TRBV20-1, the J gene TRBJ2-1, with D possibly being TRBD2 (6 bases). Germline V CDR1 and CDR2: DFQATT, SNEGSKA (reference sequence). Trimming left V 0 bases short and J 3 bases short, with 9 bases between. CDR3 length: 14 residues. CDR3 amino acids: CSARDGGRYNEQFF. The CDR3, as DNA: TGCAGTGCTAGAGACGGGGGTCGCTACAATGAGCAGTTCTTC.

Points on this clonotype: Sequence at one end of the junction differs from germline and may be a read error. The chain is built from TRBV3-1 and TRBJ2-5; D gene ambiguous. The CDR3 length is 13 residues. Germline CDR1 is LGHDT and CDR2 is YNNKEL (reference sequence). The CDR3 DNA sequence: TGTTCCAGCAGCCAAGTGACCCAAGAGACCCAGTACTTC. Amino acid sequence: CSSSQVTQETQYF.

The rearrangement joins TRBV7-6 to TRBJ2-2, with 10 nucleotides matching TRBD2. This CDR3 contains 18 residues. J was trimmed by 5 bases and V by 5 bases; bases with no gene match: 14. The germline CDR1 and CDR2 sequences are SGHVS and FNYEAQ. CDR3 nucleotide sequence: TGTGCCAGCAGCCCCACCCAGGGTGTAGCGGGGGGTACCGGGGAGCTGTTTTTT. Its translation is CASSPTQGVAGGTGELFF.

There are many counts of this clonotype. The J gene is TRBJ2-3, the V gene TRBV27; TRBD1 matches 8 bases. The germline V gene encodes CDR1 MNHEY and CDR2 SMNVEV (reference sequence). The CDR3 is 14 amino acids. The V and J ends lost 8 bases and 4 bases, in that order; junction bases with no gene match: 8. CDR3 sequence (DNA): TGTGCCAGCGCATGGACAGGGCTCCCAGATACGCAGTATTTT. Its translation is CASAWTGLPDTQYF.

The CDR3 sequence: CASKVAGSQETQYF. The CDR3 DNA sequence: TGTGCCAGCAAGGTAGCGGGAAGCCAAGAGACCCAGTACTTC. V gene TRBV28 combines with J gene TRBJ2-5, with 8 bases aligning to TRBD2. Germline loops: CDR1 MDHEN, CDR2 SYDVKM. There are 14 residues in the CDR3. The J segment lost 1 base and the V segment lost 7 bases, leaving 5 bases of the junction unmatched. Combining the CDR3 with reference TRBV28 and TRBJ2-5 gives the whole variable domain DVKVTQSSRYLVKRTGEKVFLECVQDMDHENMFWYRQDPGLGLRLIYFSYDVKMKEKGDIPEGYSVSREKKERFSLILESASTNQTSMYLCASKVAGSQETQYFGPGTRLLVL.

The chain links TRBV18 to TRBJ2-6, with unresolved D. Between the trimmed V and J ends, which lost 4 bases and 0 bases, there was a span of 10 bases. The CDR3 sequence is 16 residues long. The V gene's germline CDR1 is KGHSH and CDR2 LQKENI. CDR3 amino acids: CASSHTSVSGANVLTF. As DNA, the CDR3 is TGTGCCAGCTCACACACATCCGTCTCTGGGGCCAACGTCCTGACTTTC.